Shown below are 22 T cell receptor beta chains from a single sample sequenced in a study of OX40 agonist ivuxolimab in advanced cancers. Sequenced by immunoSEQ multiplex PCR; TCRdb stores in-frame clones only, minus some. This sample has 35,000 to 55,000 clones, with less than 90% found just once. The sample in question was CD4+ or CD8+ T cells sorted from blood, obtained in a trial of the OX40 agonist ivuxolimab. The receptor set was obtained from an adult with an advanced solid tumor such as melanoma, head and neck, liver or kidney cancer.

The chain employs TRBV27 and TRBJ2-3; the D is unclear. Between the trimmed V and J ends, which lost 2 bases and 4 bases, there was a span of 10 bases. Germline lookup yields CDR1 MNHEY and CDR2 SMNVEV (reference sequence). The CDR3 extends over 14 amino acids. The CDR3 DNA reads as TGTGCCAGCAGTTTAAGGGTAACTTCAGATACGCAGTATTTT. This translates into CASSLRVTSDTQYF.

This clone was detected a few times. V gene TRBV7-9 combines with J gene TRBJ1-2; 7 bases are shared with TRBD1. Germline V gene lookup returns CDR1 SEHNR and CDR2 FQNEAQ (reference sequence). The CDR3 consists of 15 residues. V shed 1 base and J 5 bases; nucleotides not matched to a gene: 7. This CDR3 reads CASSLGQGGVYGYTF. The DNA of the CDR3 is TGTGCCAGCAGCTTAGGACAGGGAGGGGTGTATGGCTACACCTTC.

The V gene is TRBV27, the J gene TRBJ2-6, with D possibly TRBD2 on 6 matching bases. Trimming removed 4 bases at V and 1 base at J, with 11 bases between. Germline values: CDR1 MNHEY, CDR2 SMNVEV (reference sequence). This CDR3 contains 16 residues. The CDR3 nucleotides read TGTGCCAGCAGTTCACCCGGGGGATCTGGGGCCAACGTCCTGACTTTC. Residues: CASSSPGGSGANVLTF.

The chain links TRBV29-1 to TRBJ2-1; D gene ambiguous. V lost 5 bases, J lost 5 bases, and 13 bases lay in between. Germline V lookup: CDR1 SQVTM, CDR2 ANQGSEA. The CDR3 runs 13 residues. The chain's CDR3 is CSVSTSSNNEQFF. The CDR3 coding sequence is TGCAGCGTTTCTACGTCCTCGAACAATGAGCAGTTCTTC.

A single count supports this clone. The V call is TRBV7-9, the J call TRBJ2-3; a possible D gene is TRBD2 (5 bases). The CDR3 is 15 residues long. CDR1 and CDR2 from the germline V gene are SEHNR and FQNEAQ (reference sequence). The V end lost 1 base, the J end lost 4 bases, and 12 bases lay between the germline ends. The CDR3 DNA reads TGTGCCAGCAGCTTAGGGTCTCCGGGATCAGATACGCAGTATTTT. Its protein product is CASSLGSPGSDTQYF.

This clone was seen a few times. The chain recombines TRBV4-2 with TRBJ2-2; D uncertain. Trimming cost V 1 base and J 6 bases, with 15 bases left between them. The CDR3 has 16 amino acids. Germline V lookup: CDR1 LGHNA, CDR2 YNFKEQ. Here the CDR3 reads CASSQGVGFWAGELFF. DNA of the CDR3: TGTGCCAGCAGCCAAGGCGTCGGATTTTGGGCCGGGGAGCTGTTTTTT.

The CDR3 DNA follows: TGCGCCAGCAGCTTGGAGGTAGCAGCTGCCGGGGAGCTGTTTTTT. Residues: CASSLEVAAAGELFF. This chain joins TRBV5-1 and TRBJ2-2, with D hard to call. CDR3 size: 15 residues. Germline lookup yields CDR1 SGHRS and CDR2 YFSETQ. The ends were cut back, 0 bases at V and 6 bases at J, with 12 bases in the middle.

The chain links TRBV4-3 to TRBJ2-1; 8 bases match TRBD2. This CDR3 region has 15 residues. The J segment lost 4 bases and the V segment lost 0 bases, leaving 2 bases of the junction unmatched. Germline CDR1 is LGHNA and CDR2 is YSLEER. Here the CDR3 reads CASSQELAAYNEQFF. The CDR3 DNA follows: TGCGCCAGCAGCCAAGAACTAGCGGCGTACAATGAGCAGTTCTTC.

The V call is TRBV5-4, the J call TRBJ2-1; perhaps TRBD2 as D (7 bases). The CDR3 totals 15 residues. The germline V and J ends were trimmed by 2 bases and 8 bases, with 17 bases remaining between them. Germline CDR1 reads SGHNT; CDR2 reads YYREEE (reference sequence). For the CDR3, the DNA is TGTGCCAGCAGCTTCAGACTAGCAGAGGGGGATGAGCAGTTCTTC. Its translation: CASSFRLAEGDEQFF. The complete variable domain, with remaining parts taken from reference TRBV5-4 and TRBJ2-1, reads ETGVTQSPTHLIKTRGQQVTLRCSSQSGHNTVSWYQQALGQGPQFIFQYYREEENGRGNFPPRFSGLQFPNYSSELNVNALELDDSALYLCASSFRLAEGDEQFFGPGTRLTVL.

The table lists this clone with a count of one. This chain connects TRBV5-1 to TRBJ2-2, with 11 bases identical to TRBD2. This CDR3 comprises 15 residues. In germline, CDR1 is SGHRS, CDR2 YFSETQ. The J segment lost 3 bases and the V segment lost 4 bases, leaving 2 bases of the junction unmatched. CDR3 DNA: TGCGCCAGCAGCCGTAGCGGGAGGGACACCGGGGAGCTGTTTTTT. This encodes CASSRSGRDTGELFF.

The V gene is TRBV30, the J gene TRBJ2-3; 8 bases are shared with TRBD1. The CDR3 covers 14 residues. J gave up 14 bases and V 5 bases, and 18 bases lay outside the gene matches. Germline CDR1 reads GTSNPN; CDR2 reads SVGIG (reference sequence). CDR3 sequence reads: CAWLNSPGTGEVYF. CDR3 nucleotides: TGTGCCTGGCTGAATTCCCCCGGGACAGGCGAGGTGTATTTT.

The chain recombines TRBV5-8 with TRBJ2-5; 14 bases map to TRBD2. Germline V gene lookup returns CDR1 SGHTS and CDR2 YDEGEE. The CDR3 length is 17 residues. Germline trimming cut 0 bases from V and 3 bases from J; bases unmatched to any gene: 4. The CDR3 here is CASSLGLAGGAEETQYF. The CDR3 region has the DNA TGTGCCAGCAGCTTGGGACTAGCGGGAGGGGCGGAAGAGACCCAGTACTTC.

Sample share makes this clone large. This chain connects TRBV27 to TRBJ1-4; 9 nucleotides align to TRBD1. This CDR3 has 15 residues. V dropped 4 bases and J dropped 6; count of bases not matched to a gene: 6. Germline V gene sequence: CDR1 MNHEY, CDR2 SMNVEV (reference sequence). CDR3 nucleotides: TGTGCCAGCAGTTCCCCTTGGACAGGGGATGAAAAACTGTTTTTT. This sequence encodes CASSSPWTGDEKLFF.

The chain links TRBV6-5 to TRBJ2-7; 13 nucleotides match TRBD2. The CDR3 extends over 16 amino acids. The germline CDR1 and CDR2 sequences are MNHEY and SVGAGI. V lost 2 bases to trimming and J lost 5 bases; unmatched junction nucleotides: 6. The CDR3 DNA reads TGTGCCAGCAGTTACGGGACTAGCGGGAAAGTCCACGAGCAGTACTTC. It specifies CASSYGTSGKVHEQYF.

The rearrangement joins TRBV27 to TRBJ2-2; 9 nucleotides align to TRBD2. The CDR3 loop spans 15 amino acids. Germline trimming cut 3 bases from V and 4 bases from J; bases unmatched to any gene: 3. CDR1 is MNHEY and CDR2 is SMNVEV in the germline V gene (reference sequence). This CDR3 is CASSFSGSLTGELFF. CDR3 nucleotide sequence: TGTGCCAGCAGTTTTAGCGGGAGCCTCACCGGGGAGCTGTTTTTT.

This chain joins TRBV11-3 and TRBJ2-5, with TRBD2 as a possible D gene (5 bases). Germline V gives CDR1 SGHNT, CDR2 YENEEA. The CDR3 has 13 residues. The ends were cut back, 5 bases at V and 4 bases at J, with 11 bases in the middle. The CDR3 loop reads CASSRGLGETQYF. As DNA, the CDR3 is TGTGCCAGCAGCCGAGGACTTGGAGAGACCCAGTACTTC.

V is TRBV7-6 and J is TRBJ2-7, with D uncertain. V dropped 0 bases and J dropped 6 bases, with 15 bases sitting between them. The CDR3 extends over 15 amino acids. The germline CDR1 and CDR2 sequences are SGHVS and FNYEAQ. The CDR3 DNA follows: TGTGCCAGCAGCTTAGCGTCGCTAGGAAGAGGCGAGCAGTACTTC. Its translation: CASSLASLGRGEQYF.

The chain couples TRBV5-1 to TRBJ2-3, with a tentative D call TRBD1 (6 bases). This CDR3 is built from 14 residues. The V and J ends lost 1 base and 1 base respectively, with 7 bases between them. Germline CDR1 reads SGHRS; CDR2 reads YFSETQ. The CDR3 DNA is TGCGCCAGCAGCTTGCCAGGGGGCACAGATACGCAGTATTTT. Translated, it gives CASSLPGGTDTQYF.

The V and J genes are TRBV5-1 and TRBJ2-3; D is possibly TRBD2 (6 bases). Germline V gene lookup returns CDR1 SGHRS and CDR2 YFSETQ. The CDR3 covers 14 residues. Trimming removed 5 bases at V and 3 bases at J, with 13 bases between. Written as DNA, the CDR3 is TGCGCCAGCAGAGATCGGGCGGGAACAGATACGCAGTATTTT. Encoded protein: CASRDRAGTDTQYF.

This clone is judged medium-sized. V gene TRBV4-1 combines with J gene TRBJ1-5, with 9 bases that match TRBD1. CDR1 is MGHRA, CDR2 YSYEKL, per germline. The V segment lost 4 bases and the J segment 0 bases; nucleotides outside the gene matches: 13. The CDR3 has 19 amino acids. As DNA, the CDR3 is TGCGCCAGCAGCCCAAAGGTAGGGACAGGGTTCAATAGCAATCAGCCCCAGCATTTT. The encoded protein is CASSPKVGTGFNSNQPQHF.

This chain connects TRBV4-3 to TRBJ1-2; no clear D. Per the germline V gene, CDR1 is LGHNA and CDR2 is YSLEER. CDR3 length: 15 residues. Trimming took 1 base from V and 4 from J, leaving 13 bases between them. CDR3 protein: CASSQVGSNSYGYTF. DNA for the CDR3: TGCGCCAGCAGCCAAGTAGGTTCTAACTCCTATGGCTACACCTTC.

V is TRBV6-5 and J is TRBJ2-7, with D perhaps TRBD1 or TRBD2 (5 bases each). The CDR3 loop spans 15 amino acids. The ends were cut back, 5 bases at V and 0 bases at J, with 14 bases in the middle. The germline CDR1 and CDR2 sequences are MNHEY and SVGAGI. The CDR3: CASSTSGPRSYEQYF. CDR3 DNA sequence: TGTGCCAGCAGTACCTCGGGGCCACGCTCCTACGAGCAGTACTTC.